This entry lists 3 T cell receptor beta chains sequenced from one sample in a study of T cell changes during pregnancy in multiple sclerosis. The assay was immunoSEQ multiplex PCR, and TCRdb's table has in-frame clones only and misses some. The sample has about 40,000 clones, nearly 90% seen once. Sequences were derived from CD4+ T cells from peripheral blood mononuclear cells, sampled in the first trimester of pregnancy. All receptors come from a female donor with multiple sclerosis, enrolled in a pregnancy study.

This chain connects TRBV29-1 to TRBJ2-7; 10 bases fit TRBD2. This CDR3 has 12 amino acids. J gave up 5 bases and V 4 bases, and 2 bases lay outside the gene matches. Germline V gives CDR1 SQVTM, CDR2 ANQGSEA. The chain's CDR3 is CSVGAGGDEQYF. As DNA, the CDR3 is TGCAGCGTTGGAGCGGGGGGGGACGAGCAGTACTTC.

The chain links TRBV28 to TRBJ2-5, with D perhaps TRBD2 (5 bases). Germline loops: CDR1 MDHEN, CDR2 SYDVKM. V lost 5 bases, J lost 7 bases, and 8 bases lay in between. This CDR3 comprises 11 residues. The CDR3, as DNA: TGTGCCAGCAGTCACGAGGGGACCCAGTACTTC. It is translated as CASSHEGTQYF.

This clone was found once. The chain is built from TRBV4-1 and TRBJ2-2; 9 bases match TRBD2. The length of the CDR3 is 17 residues. The germline V gene has CDR1 MGHRA and CDR2 YSYEKL. The junction had 9 bases not matched to a gene; V was cut back by 4 bases and J by 3 bases. CDR3 sequence (DNA): TGCGCCAGCAGCCGGGCCTTGGCGGGAGGGGACACCGGGGAGCTGTTTTTT. Its protein is CASSRALAGGDTGELFF.